This T cell receptor beta chain was observed in a study of blood T cell repertoires in COVID-19 (dated by TCRdb to 2020 to 2021). Broadly, across the study: Samples from collaborators originated in the United States, Italy and Spain and spanned both the acute and convalescent phases of COVID-19. The prospective study material was composed of cDNA or gDNA derived from T cells, B-cell-depleted T cells, or PBMCs. The dataset comprised deeply sampled blood TCRbeta repertoires from subjects exposed to, actively infected with, or recovered from COVID-19. A freely available public database, intended as a resource for researchers studying the immune response to SARS-CoV-2, is where the repertoires were released. Samples were obtained from the ongoing ImmuneRACE study (first 160 participants) and from about 1,300 subjects provided by 6 global collaborators. The sample metadata nearly always contained a de-identified subject ID, COVID-19 status, age in years and sex. Where available, HLA class I and class II types were obtained from metadata supplied by the sample provider rather than from assay-based typing. Here is what the overall study found, with its caveats: The amount of clinical and demographic metadata varied by source and participant and was provided uncurated.

TCRbeta CDR3 regions were amplified from genomic DNA by means of the immunoSEQ Assay, a bias-controlled multiplex PCR. Regarding the original processing steps: Within the assay, amplification of reference gene primers was used to estimate how many nucleated cells each sample contained. To quantify the absolute abundance of each unique TCRbeta CDR3 rearrangement, sequence reads were collapsed and filtered. For each sample, productive Simpson clonality was calculated by taking the square root of Simpson's diversity index across productive rearrangements. TCRdb re-hosts the immuneACCESS table, in-frame sequences only. Its copies lack some clones; in the studies checked, an unresolved V gene accounts for under half of them, and the cause for the rest is not known. V, J and clone size derive from that table, while D and trimming were established from the DNA sequence. The sample data list 250,000 or so clones, and 70% to 90% of these were observed just once. Over 3.5% of the sample is in the top ten clones.

With regard to this clone: The antigen it binds to is not known. Per-base quality was not reported, and no clone a single base away is much larger than it. Different DNA sequences within this sample yield the same CDR3.

Taken from cysteine to phenylalanine, the CDR3 has 13 residues. CDR3 DNA is the only sequence kept; it has 39 bases, read in frame from the first base. Per the germline V gene (reference sequence), LGHDT is the CDR1 and YNNKEL is the CDR2. V drops 0 bases and J drops 4 bases, leaving 4 bases in between. In the prospective study, participants were roughly 18 to 100 years old, resided in about two dozen geographic areas of the United States, and were enrolled through a virtual design. To assign participants to cohorts, the prospective study relied on clinical history that participants themselves reported in a screening survey and a study questionnaire. Each participant in the prospective study had whole blood, serum and a nasopharyngeal or oropharyngeal swab collected by mobile phlebotomists. Additional blood draws and questionnaires over an approximately two-month period could optionally be provided by prospective study participants. Before DNA extraction, blood samples from the prospective study were shipped at room temperature or frozen.

This clonotype was obtained from a woman aged 25 to 39 with acute COVID-19. The sequenced material came from PBMCs or T cells enriched from blood (not recorded which). The sequence is built from TRBV3-1 (or the pseudogene TRBV3-2) and TRBJ1-5; the D gene cannot be named for sure. The nucleotide sequence is TGTGCCAGCAGCCAAGATCTTAATCAGCCCCAGCATTTT. Translated, this is CASSQDLNQPQHF.